This T cell receptor (beta chain) was profiled in a study of blood T cell repertoires in COVID-19. Study context: Acute-phase and convalescent COVID-19 samples originated in the United States, Italy and Spain. From T cells, B-cell-depleted T cells, or PBMCs came the material, which was cDNA or gDNA.

Measured with immunoSEQ multiplex PCR; TCRdb has only the in-frame clones, and not every one. The repertoire holds just over 300,000 clones, with 87% as singletons. Germline V CDR1 and CDR2: SGHDT, YYEEEE. This CDR3 region has 14 residues. V shed 7 bases, J shed 3 bases, and the junction held 8 bases outside the gene matches. In terms of age and location, participants ranged from about 18 to 89 years and lived in about two dozen US areas. The source is a woman under 30 who had recovered from COVID-19. Sample: PBMCs or T cells enriched from blood (not recorded which). The genes are TRBV5-6 and TRBJ1-2, with TRBD1 matching 8 bases. The CDR3 loop is CASGQGYVYYGYTF. In DNA form, the CDR3 reads TGTGCCAGCGGACAGGGTTACGTTTACTATGGCTACACCTTC.